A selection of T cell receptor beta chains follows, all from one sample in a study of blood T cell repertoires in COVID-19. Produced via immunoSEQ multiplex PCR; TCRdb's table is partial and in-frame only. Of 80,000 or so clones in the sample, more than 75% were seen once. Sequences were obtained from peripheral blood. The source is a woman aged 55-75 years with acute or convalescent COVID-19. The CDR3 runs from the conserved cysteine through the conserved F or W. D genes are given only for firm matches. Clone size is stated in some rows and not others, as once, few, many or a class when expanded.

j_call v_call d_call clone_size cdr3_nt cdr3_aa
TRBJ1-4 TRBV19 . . TGTGCCAGTAGTCCGACTTCACCGGAGGTTGAAAAACTGTTTTTT CASSPTSPEVEKLFF
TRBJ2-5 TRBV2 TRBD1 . TGTGCCAGCAGGGCCCAGGGACAGCCGAAAGAGACCCAGTACTTC CASRAQGQPKETQYF
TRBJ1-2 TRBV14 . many TGTGCCAGCAGCCAGGAAATAGGCAGAGGAGGTGGCTACACCTTC CASSQEIGRGGGYTF
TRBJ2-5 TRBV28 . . TGTGCCAGCAGGCCCAGGGGTTCCCTAGAGACCCAGTACTTC CASRPRGSLETQYF
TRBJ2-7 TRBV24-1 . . TGTGCCACCAGTGACTCTACGGGACACCCTTACGAGCAGTACTTC CATSDSTGHPYEQYF
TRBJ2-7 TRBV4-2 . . TGTGCCAGCAGCCAGCCAGGCCCCTACGAGCAGTACTTC CASSQPGPYEQYF
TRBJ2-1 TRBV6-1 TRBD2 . TGTGCCAGCAGTGAACGCCTAGCGGGGATGGATGAGCAGTTCTTC CASSERLAGMDEQFF
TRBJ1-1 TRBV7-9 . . TGTGCCAGCAGCTTAGTAGGGGGAGCTAACACTGAAGCTTTCTTT CASSLVGGANTEAFF
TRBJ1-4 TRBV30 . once TGTGCCTGGAGTCCCTACCGGGGGCGGGAGGAAAAACTGTTTTTT CAWSPYRGREEKLFF
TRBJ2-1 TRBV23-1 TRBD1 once TGCGCCAGCAGTCCAGGACAGGGGAAAGGCAATGAGCAGTTCTTC CASSPGQGKGNEQFF
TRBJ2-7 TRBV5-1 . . TGCGCCAGCAGCTTGGCAGGGTTCGCCGAGCAGTACTTC CASSLAGFAEQYF
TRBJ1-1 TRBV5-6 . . TGTGCCAGCAGCCCGACTCCCCAGGGGACACTGAACACTGAAGCTTTCTTT CASSPTPQGTLNTEAFF
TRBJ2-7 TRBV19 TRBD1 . TGTGCCAGTAGTATCTGGGACAGGGGAGACTACGAGCAGTACTTC CASSIWDRGDYEQYF
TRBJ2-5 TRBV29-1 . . TGCAGCGTTGCCGGACAGTTACAAGAGACCCAGTACTTC CSVAGQLQETQYF
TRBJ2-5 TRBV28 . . TGTGCCAGCAGTTTAACTACTGCAAATCCCCAGTACTTC CASSLTTANPQYF
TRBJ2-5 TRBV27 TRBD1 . TGTGCCAGCAGTCCAAACCCGGGACAGGGAGGTGAGGGGACCCAGTACTTC CASSPNPGQGGEGTQYF
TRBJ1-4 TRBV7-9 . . TGTGCCAGCAAGAGAGAGCCCGATGAAAAACTGTTTTTT CASKREPDEKLFF
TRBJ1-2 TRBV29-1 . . TGCAGCGTTGCCCCCGGAGGGGAATATGGCTACACCTTC CSVAPGGEYGYTF
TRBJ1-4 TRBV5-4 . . TGTGCCAGCAGCCGCGCTAAGAATGAAAAACTGTTTTTT CASSRAKNEKLFF
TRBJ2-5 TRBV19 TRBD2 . TGTGCCAGTAGTATTGGGAGGGAGGAGACCCAGTACTTC CASSIGREETQYF
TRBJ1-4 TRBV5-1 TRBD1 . TGCGCCAGCAGCTTGTATGGGACAGGGGGCGGCGGCGTCGTAGTTAATGAAAAACTGTTTTTT CASSLYGTGGGGVVVNEKLFF
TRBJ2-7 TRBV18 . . TGTGCCAGCTCACCACGGTCTGAGTACGAGCAGTACTTC CASSPRSEYEQYF
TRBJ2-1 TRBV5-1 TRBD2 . TGCGCCAGCAGCTTGGGGGGACTAGCGGAGCAGTTCTTC CASSLGGLAEQFF
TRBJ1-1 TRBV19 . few TGTGCCAGTAGTACACAGGGCGTTATGCTTACTGAAGCTTTCTTT CASSTQGVMLTEAFF
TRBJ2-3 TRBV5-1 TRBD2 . TGCGCCAGCAGCTTGGAGGCTAGCGGACCAGATACGCAGTATTTT CASSLEASGPDTQYF
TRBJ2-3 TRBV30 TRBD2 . TGTGCCTGGAGTGTTGGGCTAGCGGGGATTTCTAGCACAGATACGCAGTATTTT CAWSVGLAGISSTDTQYF
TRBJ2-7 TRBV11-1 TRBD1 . TGTGCCAGCAGCGCCCAAGCAGGGGGACGGTCCTACGAGCAGTACTTC CASSAQAGGRSYEQYF